This T cell receptor beta chain was captured in a study of CD8+ T cells in alopecia areata. Study at large: The study gave treated patients oral tofacitinib at 5 to 10 mg twice daily. After 6 to 18 months of tofacitinib, follow-up continued 6 months off drug. The study, taken as a whole, reports: Affected scalp, especially in alopecia totalis/universalis, had a higher clonality than normal scalp did.

Obtained from alopecia areata patients were lesional scalp punch biopsies along with peripheral blood. As for this clone: As yet, its antigen is unknown.

Sequencing relied on a cDNA template that was reverse transcribed from extracted RNA. Measured with immunoSEQ multiplex PCR; TCRdb has only the in-frame clones, and not every one. Of 150,000 to 200,000 clones in the sample, around 71% were seen once. Trimming shortened V by 5 bases and J by 0 bases, and 8 bases separated the two germline ends. The germline gives CDR1 MNHNY, CDR2 SVGAGI (reference sequence). The CDR3 runs 15 residues. The chain has TRBV6-6 and TRBJ2-6; D call uncertain. The TCR comes from a human donor with alopecia areata. The sequences come from CD8+ T cells sorted from blood, collected at week 0. CDR3 in DNA: TGTGCCAGCAGTCTCGGACCCTCTGGGGCCAACGTCCTGACTTTC. Its translation: CASSLGPSGANVLTF.